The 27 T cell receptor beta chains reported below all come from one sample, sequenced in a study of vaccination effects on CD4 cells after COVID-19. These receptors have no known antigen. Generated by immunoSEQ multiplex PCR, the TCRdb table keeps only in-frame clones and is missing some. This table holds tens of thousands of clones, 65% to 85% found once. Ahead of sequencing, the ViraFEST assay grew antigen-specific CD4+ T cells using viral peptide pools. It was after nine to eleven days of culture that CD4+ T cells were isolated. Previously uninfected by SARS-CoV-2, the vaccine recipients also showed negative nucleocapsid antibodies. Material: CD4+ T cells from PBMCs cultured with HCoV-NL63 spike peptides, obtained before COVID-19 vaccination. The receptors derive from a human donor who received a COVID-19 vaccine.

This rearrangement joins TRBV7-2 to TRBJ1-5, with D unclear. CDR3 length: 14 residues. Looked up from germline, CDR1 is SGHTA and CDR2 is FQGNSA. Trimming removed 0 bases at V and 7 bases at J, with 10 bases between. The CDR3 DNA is TGTGCCAGCAGCTTAGCGCCGGGAGGACAGCCCCAGCATTTT. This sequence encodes CASSLAPGGQPQHF.

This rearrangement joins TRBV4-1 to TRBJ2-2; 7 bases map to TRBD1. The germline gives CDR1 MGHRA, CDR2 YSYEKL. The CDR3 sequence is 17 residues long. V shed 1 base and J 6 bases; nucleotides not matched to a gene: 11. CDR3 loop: CASSQGQGIGFAGELFF. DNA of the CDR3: TGCGCCAGCAGCCAAGGACAGGGTATTGGGTTCGCCGGGGAGCTGTTTTTT.

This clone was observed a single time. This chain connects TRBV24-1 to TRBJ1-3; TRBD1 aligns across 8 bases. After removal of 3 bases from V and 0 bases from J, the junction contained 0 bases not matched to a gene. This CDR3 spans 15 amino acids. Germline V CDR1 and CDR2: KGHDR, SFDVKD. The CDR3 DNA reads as TGTGCCACCAGTGATACAGGGGGCTCTGGAAACACCATATATTTT. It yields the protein CATSDTGGSGNTIYF.

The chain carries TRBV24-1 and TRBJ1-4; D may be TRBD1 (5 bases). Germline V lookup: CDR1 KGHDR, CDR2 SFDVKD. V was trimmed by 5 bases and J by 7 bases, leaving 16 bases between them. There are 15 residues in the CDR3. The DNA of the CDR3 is TGTGCCACCAGTGGGGGGACGGGGCCTGGTGAAAAACTGTTTTTT. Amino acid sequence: CATSGGTGPGEKLFF.

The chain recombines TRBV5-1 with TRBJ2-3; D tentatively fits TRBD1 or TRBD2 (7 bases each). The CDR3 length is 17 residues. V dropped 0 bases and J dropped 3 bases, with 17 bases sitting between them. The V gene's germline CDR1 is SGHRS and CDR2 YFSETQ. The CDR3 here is CASSLADRVGGTDTQYF. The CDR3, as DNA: TGCGCCAGCAGCTTGGCCGACAGGGTGGGGGGGACAGATACGCAGTATTTT. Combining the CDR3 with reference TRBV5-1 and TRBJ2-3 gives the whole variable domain KAGVTQTPRYLIKTRGQQVTLSCSPISGHRSVSWYQQTPGQGLQFLFEYFSETQRNKGNFPGRFSGRQFSNSRSEMNVSTLELGDSALYLCASSLADRVGGTDTQYFGPGTRLTVL.

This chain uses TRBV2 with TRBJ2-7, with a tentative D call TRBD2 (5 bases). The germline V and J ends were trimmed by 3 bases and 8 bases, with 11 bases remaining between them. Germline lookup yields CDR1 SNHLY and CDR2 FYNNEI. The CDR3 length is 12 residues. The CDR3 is CASSERAHQQYV. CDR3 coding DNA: TGTGCCAGCAGTGAGAGGGCCCACCAGCAGTACGTC.

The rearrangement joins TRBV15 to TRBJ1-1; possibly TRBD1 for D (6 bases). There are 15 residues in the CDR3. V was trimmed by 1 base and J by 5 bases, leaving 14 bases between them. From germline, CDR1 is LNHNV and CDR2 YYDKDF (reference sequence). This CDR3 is CATSRAGGLSTEAFF. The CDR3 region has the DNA TGTGCCACCAGCAGAGCGGGGGGGCTTTCGACTGAAGCTTTCTTT.

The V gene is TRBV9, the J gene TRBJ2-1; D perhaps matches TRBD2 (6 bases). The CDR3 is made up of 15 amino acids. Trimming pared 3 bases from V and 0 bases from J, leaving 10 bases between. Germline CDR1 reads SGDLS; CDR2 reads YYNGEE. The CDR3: CASSERGSSYNEQFF. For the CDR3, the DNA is TGTGCCAGCAGCGAACGGGGGAGCTCCTACAATGAGCAGTTCTTC.

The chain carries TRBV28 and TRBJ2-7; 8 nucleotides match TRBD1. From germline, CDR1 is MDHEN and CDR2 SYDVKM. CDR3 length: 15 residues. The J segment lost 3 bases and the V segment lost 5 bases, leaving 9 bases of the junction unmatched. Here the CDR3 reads CASSLPGQDLYEQYV. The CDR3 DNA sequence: TGTGCCAGCAGTCTACCGGGACAGGATCTCTACGAGCAGTACGTC.

This CDR3 is CASGRGKEIAKNIQYF. The CDR3 DNA reads TGTGCCAGTGGAAGGGGGAAGGAAATAGCCAAAAACATTCAGTACTTC. J is TRBJ2-4 and V is TRBV19; D is possibly TRBD1 (6 bases). Trimming cost V 8 bases and J 0 bases, with 17 bases left between them. Per germline, CDR1 LNHDA and CDR2 SQIVND (reference sequence). The CDR3 is 16 amino acids.

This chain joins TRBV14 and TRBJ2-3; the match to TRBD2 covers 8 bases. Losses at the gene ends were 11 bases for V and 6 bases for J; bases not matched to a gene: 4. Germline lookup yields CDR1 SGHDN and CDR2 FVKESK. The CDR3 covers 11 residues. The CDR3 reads CARKRGDTQYF. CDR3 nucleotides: TGTGCCCGTAAGCGGGGGGATACGCAGTATTTT.

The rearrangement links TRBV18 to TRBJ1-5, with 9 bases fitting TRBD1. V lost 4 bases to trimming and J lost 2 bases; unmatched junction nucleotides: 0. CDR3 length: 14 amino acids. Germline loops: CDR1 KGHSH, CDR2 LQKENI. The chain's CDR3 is CASSRTGGNQPQHF. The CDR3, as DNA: TGTGCCAGCTCACGGACAGGGGGCAATCAGCCCCAGCATTTT.

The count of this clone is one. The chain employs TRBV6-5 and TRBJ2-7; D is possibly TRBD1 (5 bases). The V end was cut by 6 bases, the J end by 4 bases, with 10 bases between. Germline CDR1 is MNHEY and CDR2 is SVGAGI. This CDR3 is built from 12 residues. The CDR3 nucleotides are TGTGCCAGCAGGTCATCAGGGTACGAGCAGTACGTC. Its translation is CASRSSGYEQYV.

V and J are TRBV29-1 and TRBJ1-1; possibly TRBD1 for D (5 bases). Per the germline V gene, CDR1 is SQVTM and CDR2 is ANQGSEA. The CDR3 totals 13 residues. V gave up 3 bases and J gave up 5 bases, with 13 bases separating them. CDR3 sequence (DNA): TGCAGCGTTGAGGTCCAGGGAGGGACTGAAGCTTTCTTT. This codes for CSVEVQGGTEAFF.

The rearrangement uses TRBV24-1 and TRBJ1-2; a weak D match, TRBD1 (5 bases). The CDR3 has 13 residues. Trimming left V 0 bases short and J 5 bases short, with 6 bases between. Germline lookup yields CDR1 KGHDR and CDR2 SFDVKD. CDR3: CATSDLGGYGYTF. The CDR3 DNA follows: TGTGCCACCAGTGATTTGGGGGGATATGGCTACACCTTC.

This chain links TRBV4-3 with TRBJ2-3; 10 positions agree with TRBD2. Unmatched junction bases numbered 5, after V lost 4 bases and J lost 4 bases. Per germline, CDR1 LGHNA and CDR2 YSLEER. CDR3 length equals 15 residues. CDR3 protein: CASSRSGGEADTQYF. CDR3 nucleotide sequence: TGCGCCAGCAGCCGAAGCGGGGGGGAGGCAGATACGCAGTATTTT.

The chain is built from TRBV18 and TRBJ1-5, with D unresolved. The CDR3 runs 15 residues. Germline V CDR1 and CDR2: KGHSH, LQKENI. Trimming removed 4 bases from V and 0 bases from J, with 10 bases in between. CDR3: CASSLDQNSNQPQHF. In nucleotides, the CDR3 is TGTGCCAGCTCACTAGACCAGAATAGCAATCAGCCCCAGCATTTT.

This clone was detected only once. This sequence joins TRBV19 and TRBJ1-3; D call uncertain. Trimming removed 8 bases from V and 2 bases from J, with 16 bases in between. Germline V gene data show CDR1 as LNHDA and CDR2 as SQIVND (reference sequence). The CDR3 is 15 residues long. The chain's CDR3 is CASSRPDVAGNTIYF. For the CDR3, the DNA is TGTGCCAGTTCGAGGCCGGACGTGGCTGGAAACACCATATATTTT. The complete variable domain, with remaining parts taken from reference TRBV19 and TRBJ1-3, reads DGGITQSPKYLFRKEGQNVTLSCEQNLNHDAMYWYRQDPGQGLRLIYYSQIVNDFQKGDIAEGYSVSREKKESFPLTVTSAQKNPTAFYLCASSRPDVAGNTIYFGEGSWLTVV.

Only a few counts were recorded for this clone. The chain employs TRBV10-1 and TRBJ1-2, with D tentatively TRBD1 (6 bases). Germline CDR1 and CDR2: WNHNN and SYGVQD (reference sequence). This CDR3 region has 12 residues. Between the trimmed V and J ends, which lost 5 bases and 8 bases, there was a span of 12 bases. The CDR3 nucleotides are TGCGCCAGCAGTCCAGGGGACCGAGGCTACACCTTC. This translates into CASSPGDRGYTF.

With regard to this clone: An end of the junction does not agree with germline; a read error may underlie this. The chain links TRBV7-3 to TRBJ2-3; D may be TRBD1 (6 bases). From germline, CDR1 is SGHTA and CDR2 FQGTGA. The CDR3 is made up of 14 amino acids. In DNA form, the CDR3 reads TGTGCCAGCAGCTTAGGCCAGGGGTTAGATACGCAATATTTT. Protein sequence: CASSLGQGLDTQYF. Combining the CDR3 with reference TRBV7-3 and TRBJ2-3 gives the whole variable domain GAGVSQTPSNKVTEKGKYVELRCDPISGHTALYWYRQSLGQGPEFLIYFQGTGAADDSGLPNDRFFAVRPEGSVSTLKIQRTERGDSAVYLCASSLGQGLDTQYFGPGTRLTVL.

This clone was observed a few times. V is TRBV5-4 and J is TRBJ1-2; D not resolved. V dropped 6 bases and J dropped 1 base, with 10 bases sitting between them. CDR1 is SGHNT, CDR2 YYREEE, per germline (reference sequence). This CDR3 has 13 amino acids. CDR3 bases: TGTGCCAGCACCGTGGACGGTAACTATGGCTACACCTTC. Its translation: CASTVDGNYGYTF.

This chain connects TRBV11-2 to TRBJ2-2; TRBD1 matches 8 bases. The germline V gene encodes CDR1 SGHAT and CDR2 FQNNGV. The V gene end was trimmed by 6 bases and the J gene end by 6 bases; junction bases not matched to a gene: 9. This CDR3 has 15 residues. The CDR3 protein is CASRDRTGTAGELFF. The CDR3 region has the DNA TGTGCCAGCAGGGACCGGACAGGGACAGCCGGGGAGCTGTTTTTT.

This chain's CDR3 is CASSLQLADTQYF. In DNA form, the CDR3 reads TGTGCCAGCAGCCTGCAACTAGCGGATACGCAGTATTTT. The chain joins TRBV7-3 to TRBJ2-3; 7 nucleotides match TRBD2. The length of the CDR3 is 13 residues. Trimming at V came to 5 bases and at J to 6 bases, leaving 5 bases not matched to a gene. Germline V gene data show CDR1 as SGHTA and CDR2 as FQGTGA.

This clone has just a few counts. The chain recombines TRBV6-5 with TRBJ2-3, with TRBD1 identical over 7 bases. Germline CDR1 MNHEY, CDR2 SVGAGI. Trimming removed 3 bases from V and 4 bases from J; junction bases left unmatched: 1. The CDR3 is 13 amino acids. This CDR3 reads CASSYTGADTQYF. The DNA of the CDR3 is TGTGCCAGCAGTTATACAGGGGCAGATACGCAGTATTTT.

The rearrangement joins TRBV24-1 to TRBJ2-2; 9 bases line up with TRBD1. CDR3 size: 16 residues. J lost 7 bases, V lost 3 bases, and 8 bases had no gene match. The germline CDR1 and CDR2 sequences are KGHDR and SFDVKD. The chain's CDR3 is CATSDPRQGEGGELFF. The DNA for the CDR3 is TGTGCCACCAGTGATCCGCGACAGGGGGAGGGCGGGGAGCTGTTTTTT.

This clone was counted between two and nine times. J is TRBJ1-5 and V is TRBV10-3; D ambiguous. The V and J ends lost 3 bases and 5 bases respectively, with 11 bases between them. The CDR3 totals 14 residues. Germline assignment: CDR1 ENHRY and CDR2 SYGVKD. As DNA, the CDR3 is TGTGCCATCAGTGATGGGGTGAACGATCAGCCCCAGCATTTT. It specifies CAISDGVNDQPQHF.

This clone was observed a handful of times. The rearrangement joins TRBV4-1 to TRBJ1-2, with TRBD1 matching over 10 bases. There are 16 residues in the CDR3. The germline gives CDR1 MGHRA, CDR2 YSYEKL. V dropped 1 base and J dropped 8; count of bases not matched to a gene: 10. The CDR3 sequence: CASSQAGQGLPRGYTF. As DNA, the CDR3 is TGCGCCAGCAGCCAAGCGGGACAGGGGCTTCCCCGGGGCTACACCTTC.